The present entry profiles one T cell receptor beta chain with its context. Its antigen is not known. CDR1 is SNHLY and CDR2 is FYNNEI in the germline V gene. Trimming at V came to 6 bases and at J to 3 bases, leaving 0 bases not matched to a gene. The CDR3 is made up of 12 amino acids. The entry originates in a study of siplizumab effects on memory and regulatory T cells. Study-level points and caveats: The naive T cell population seemed more diverse than memory cells and seemed a major contributor to the alloresponse. The drug siplizumab significantly decreased the alloreactive sequences that could be traced to unstimulated CD4+ memory cells.

Assay: immunoSEQ multiplex PCR; the TCRdb copy retains only in-frame clones and omits some. This sample has 65,000 to 90,000 clones, with roughly 93% found just once. The sample comprised CD8+ T cells sorted from blood. The chain has TRBV2 and TRBJ1-1; 8 bases are shared with TRBD1. This clonotype was obtained from a human donor in good health. The CDR3 is CASRTGDTEAFF. For the CDR3, the DNA is TGTGCCAGCAGGACAGGGGACACTGAAGCTTTCTTT.